This T cell receptor (beta chain) stems from a study of identical twins. Ten or more counts support this clonotype. Its target is not known. TCRdb reprocessed the 5' RACE reads with MiXCR, giving one entry per CDR3 protein. The profile shows approximately 590,000 distinct CDR3 sequences, approximately 9.6% of them singletons. CDR3 length: 12 residues. Between the trimmed V and J ends, which lost 5 bases and 5 bases, there was a span of 10 bases. Germline CDR1 reads SNHLY; CDR2 reads FYNNEI. Study results and caveats: With beta out-of-frame sequences, excess sharing by twins was weaker. Compared with models, monozygotic twins showed more out-of-frame TCR alpha sharing. One should note that invariant MAIT and iNKT cells could partly confound zero-insertion analyses.

These data also formed part of another study, on yellow fever vaccine responses in identical twins.

The source of this sequence is a woman under 30 in good health. The chain combines TRBV2 with TRBJ2-7; D is tentatively TRBD1 or TRBD2 (5 bases each). The sequenced sample was PBMCs. The CDR3 DNA reads as TGTGCCAGCAGTCCGACGGGGCACGAGCAGTACTTC. Translating it yields CASSPTGHEQYF.